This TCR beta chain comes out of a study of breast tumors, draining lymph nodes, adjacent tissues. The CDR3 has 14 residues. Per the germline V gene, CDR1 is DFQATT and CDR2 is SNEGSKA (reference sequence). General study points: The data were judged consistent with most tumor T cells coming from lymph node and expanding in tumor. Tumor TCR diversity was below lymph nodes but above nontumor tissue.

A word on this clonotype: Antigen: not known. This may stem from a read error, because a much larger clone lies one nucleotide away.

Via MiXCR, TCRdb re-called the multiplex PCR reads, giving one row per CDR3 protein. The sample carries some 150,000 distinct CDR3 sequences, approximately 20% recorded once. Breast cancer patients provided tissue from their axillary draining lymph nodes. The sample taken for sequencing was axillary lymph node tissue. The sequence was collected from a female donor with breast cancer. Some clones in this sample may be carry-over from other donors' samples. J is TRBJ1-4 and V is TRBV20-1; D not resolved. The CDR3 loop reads CSASPGPRNEKLYF. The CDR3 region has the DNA TGCAGTGCTAGTCCGGGCCCCCGGAATGAAAAACTGTATTTT.